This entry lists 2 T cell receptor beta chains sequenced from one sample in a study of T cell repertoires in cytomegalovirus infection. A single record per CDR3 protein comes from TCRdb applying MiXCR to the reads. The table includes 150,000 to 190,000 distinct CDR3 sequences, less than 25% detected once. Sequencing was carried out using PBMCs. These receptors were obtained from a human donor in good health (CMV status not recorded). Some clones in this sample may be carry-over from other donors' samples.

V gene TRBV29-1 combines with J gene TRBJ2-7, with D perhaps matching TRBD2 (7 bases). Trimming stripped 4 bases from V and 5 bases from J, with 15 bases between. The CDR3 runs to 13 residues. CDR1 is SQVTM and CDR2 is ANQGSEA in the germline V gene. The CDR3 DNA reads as TGCAGCGTTGGCGGGAGAAACAGGGACGAGCAGTACTTC. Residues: CSVGGRNRDEQYF.

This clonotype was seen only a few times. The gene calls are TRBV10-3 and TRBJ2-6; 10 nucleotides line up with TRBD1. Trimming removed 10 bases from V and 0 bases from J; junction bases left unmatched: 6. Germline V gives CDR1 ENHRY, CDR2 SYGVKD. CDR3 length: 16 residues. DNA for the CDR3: TGTGCCAGCCGGACAGGGGGATCCTCTGGGGCCAACGTCCTGACTTTC. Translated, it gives CASRTGGSSGANVLTF.